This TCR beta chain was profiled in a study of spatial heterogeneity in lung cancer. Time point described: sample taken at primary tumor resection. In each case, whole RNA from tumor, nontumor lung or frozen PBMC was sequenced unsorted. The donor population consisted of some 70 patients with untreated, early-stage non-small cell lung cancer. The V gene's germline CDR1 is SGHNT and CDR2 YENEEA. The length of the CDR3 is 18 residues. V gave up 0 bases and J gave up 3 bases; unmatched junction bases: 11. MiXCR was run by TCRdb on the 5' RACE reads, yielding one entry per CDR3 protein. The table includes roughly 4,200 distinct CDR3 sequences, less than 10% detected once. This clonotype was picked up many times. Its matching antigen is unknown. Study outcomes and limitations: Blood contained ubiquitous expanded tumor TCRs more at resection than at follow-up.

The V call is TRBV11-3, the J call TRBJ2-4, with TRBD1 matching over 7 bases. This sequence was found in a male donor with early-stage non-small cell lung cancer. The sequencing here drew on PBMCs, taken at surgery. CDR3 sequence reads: CASSLDFSGQRNKNIQYF. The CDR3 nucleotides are TGTGCCAGCAGCTTAGATTTTTCGGGACAGCGAAACAAAAACATTCAGTACTTC.